This TCR beta chain stems from a study of shared clonotypes between healthy human individuals. V lost 0 bases and J 2 bases, leaving 8 bases between the germline ends. Germline V lookup: CDR1 SGHRS, CDR2 YFSETQ. This CDR3 comprises 15 residues. The table came from immunoSEQ multiplex PCR; TCRdb's copy has only in-frame clones and leaves some out. The sample shows 450,000 to 500,000 clones, around 73% of them seen only once. The table lists this clone with a few counts. Other DNA variants within this sample encode the same CDR3. The rearrangement joins TRBV5-1 to TRBJ2-2; D is uncertain. Sequencing was carried out using PBMCs. This clonotype was obtained from a woman aged 35 to 49 in good health. Some clones in this sample may be carry-over from other donors' samples. This CDR3 reads CASSLAVGNTGELFF. The CDR3 coding sequence is TGCGCCAGCAGCTTGGCGGTCGGCAACACCGGGGAGCTGTTTTTT.